This T cell receptor (beta chain) stems from a study of T cells in Graves' hyperthyroidism and ophthalmopathy. RNA transcripts yielded amplified TCR beta CDR3 regions. HTBI primers drove first-round RT-PCR of the TCR CDR3. TCRdb reprocessed the multiplex PCR reads via MiXCR and lists one record per CDR3 protein. This sample yields 550,000 to 650,000 distinct CDR3 sequences, of which more than 11% are seen a single time; 5.5% to 7.5% belongs to the top ten. This clonotype came up a few times. Sequences were obtained from blood. This receptor was taken from a woman aged 25 to 39 with Graves' hyperthyroidism that later progressed to Graves' ophthalmopathy.

The CDR3 DNA follows: TGTGCCTGGAGTGGTCGTCAGGGGGCGCCCGGGGAGCTGTTTTTT. It encodes CAWSGRQGAPGELFF. The rearrangement joins TRBV30 to TRBJ2-2, with 8 bases fitting TRBD1. The CDR3 covers 15 residues. J lost 6 bases, V lost 1 base, and 7 bases had no gene match. Germline loops: CDR1 GTSNPN, CDR2 SVGIG (reference sequence). Variable domain in full (rest from reference TRBV30 and TRBJ2-2): SQTIHQWPATLVQPVGSPLSLECTVEGTSNPNLYWYRQAAGRGLQLLFYSVGIGQISSEVPQNLSASRPQDRQFILSSKKLLLSDSGFYLCAWSGRQGAPGELFFGEGSRLTVL.